This paragraph covers one TCR beta chain sequence. The data originate from a study of T cell responses to AZD1222 COVID-19 vaccine. Sequencing used immunoSEQ multiplex PCR; TCRdb keeps in-frame clones, though not all of them. The sample records 95,000 to 150,000 clones, 90% to 95% being singletons. The starting material was peripheral blood, obtained 28 days after the second AZD1222 dose. The clonotype originates from an adult who received the AZD1222 COVID-19 vaccine.

CDR3 sequence (DNA): TGTGCCAGCAGTTGGGGACCCTCAGCCGGGGAGCTGTTTTTT. Encoded protein: CASSWGPSAGELFF. The chain combines TRBV6-5 with TRBJ2-2; D could derive from TRBD1 or TRBD2 (5 bases each). The CDR3 has 14 residues. The germline gives CDR1 MNHEY, CDR2 SVGAGI. V was cut by 4 bases and J by 6 bases, with 12 bases left in between.